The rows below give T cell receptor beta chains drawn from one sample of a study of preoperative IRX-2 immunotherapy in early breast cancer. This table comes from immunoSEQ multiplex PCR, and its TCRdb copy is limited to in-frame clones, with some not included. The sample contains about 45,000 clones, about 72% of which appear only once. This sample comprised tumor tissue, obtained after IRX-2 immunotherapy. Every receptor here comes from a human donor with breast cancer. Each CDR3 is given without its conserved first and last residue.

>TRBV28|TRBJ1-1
ASSFRRRGTEAF
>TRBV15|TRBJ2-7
ATSRDGQTYEQY
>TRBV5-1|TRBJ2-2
ASSLGGFGRRPETGELF
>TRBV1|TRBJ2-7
ASSQEGLQSYEQY
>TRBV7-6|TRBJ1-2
ASSLSPGNYGYT
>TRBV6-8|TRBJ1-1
ASSPIAGSNTEAF
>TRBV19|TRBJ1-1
ASSPKTGGHLNTEAF
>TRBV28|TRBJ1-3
ASSSSVTGGNTIY
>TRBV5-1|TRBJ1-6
ASSRDRRHNSPLH
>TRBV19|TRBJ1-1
ASRWTNTEAF
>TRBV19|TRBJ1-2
ASGEEVSGYT
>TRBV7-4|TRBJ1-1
ASSVGLDTEAF
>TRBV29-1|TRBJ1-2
SVGGRGYGYT
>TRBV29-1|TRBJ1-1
SVDKGRFVTEAF
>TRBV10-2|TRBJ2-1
ASSPGTGGNEQF
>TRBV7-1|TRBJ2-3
ASTRAGGQTSTDTQY
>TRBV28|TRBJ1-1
ASSLRSGASRLNTEAF
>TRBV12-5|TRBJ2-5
ASAPGLVVETQY
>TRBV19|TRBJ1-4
ASRATGGARKLF
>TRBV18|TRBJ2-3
ASSPPVLGTDTQY
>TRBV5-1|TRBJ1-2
ASSLQAGTDYGYT
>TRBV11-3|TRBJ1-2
ASSLGDRVAYGYT
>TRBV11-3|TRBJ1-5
ASSSGQNSGQPQH
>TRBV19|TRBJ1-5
ASKDDRGSNQPQH
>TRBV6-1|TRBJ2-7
ASSEALRQTEQY
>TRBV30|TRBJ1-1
AWSVGGAADTEAF
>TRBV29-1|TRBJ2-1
SVAQGSQYNEQF
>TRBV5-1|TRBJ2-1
ASSLGLAGNEQF
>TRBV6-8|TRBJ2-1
ASSTRGKGNNEQF
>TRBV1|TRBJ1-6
ASSPTSGTGTPYNSPLH
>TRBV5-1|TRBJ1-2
ASSLDGQGYGYT
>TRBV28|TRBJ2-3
ASRWGQGTDTQY
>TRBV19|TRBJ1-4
ASRYRNDRADEKLF
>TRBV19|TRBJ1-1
ASSDRANTEAF
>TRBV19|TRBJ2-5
ASSIGRQPETQY
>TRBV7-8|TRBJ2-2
ASKGRRIGELF
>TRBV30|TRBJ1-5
AWSVSQSQPQH
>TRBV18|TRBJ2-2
ASSPPSSGNTGELF
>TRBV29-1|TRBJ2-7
SAPWGQGHEQY
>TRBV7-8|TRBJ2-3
ASSSSGDPSTDTQY
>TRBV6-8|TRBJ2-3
ASSVRDGRTDTQY
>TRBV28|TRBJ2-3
ASSSPLGTSTDTQY
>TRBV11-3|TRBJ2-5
ASSPGTSGRAKETQY
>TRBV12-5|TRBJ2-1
ASGRDRGIEQF
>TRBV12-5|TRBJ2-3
ASGLAGGSTDTQY
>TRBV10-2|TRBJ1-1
ASSESAGAGAF
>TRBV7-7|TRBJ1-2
ASSRTDLILNYGYT
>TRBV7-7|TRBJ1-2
ASRNSGAGDYGYT